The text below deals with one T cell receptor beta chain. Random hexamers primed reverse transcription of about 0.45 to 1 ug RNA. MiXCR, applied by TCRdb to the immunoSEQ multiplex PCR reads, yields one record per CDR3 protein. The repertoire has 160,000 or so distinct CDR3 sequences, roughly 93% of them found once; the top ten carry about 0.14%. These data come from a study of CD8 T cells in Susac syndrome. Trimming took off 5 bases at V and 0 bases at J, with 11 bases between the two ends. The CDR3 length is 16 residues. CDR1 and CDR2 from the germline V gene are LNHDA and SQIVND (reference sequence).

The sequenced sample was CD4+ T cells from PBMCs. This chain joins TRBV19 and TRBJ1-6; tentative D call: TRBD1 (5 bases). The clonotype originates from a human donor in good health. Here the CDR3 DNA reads TGTGCCAGTAGTCCGGGACCAAGCTCCTATAATTCACCCCTCCACTTT. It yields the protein CASSPGPSSYNSPLHF.